Given below is one TCR beta chain in context. Its antigen is unknown. The CDR3 has 13 amino acids. Trimming pared 1 base from V and 7 bases from J, leaving 10 bases between. Germline assignment: CDR1 SGHTA and CDR2 FQGTGA. The data are from a study of T-cell memory formation after mild COVID-19. At the level of the study: TCR clusters showed largely donor specificity. Study outcomes and limitations: Whether second-wave clones peaking at day 37 were SARS-CoV-2 specific went unconfirmed.

MiXCR, run by TCRdb on the 5' RACE reads, gives a single entry per CDR3 protein. The sample shows about 360,000 distinct CDR3 sequences, 13% to 15% of them seen only once. The sequence was obtained from a man aged 18 to 30 who had mild COVID-19 (a few samples of this study predate the infection). Cell type and time point are not known. The chain is built from TRBV7-3 and TRBJ1-1, with D tentatively TRBD1 (6 bases). The specimen sequenced was PBMCs or a T cell subset sorted from them (not recorded which). CDR3 nucleotide sequence: TGTGCCAGCAGCTTAAGTAGGGGGGATGAAGCTTTCTTT. This encodes CASSLSRGDEAFF.